This T cell receptor beta chain stems from a study of somatic mutations in cytotoxic T cells in rheumatoid arthritis. Findings and limits, study-wide: Healthy controls did not share the age-linked increase in CD8+ clonality seen in rheumatoid arthritis patients. A slight TRBV07 underrepresentation in rheumatoid arthritis patients was reported without multiple-comparison adjustment. The study found no significant difference in CD8+ T-cell clonality between rheumatoid arthritis patients and age-matched healthy controls.

On this clone: Antigen unknown.

Isolating CD4+ and CD8+ cells involved positive magnetic bead selection on an AutoMACS. Their purity was then checked by flow cytometry. TCRdb's copy holds only in-frame clones and misses some; the assay was immunoSEQ multiplex PCR. The sample has approximately 9,600 clones, roughly 80% seen once. The CDR3 is made up of 15 amino acids. Germline V lookup: CDR1 SNHLY, CDR2 FYNNEI. V gave up 6 bases and J gave up 7 bases, with 18 bases separating them. This clonotype was sampled from an adult with rheumatoid arthritis. What was sequenced was CD8+ T cells sorted from blood. The chain joins TRBV2 to TRBJ1-4, with D perhaps matching TRBD1 (6 bases). In DNA form, the CDR3 reads TGTGCCAGCAGGACGGAAGGGGGTTCGGGTGAAAAACTGTTTTTT. Translation: CASRTEGGSGEKLFF.